Each of the 3 T cell receptor beta chains below was sequenced from the same sample in a study of Ad26.COV2.S vaccination and SARS-CoV-2 variants. TCRdb's table, derived via immunoSEQ multiplex PCR, lists solely in-frame clones and lacks some. The sample lists around 250,000 clones; 70% to 90% were seen once. The treatment denotes: some 20 received Ad26.COV2.S at low or high dose, single or two shots; about 5 received placebo; per-sample allocation not given. Material that was analyzed had been drawn on day 63 after the first vaccine or placebo injection. Sequenced material: peripheral blood, taken in a trial of Ad26.COV2.S vaccine versus placebo. These receptors were obtained from a person aged 18-65 years who received the Ad26.COV2.S COVID-19 vaccine or a placebo.

The chain couples TRBV7-9 to TRBJ2-7; D is possibly TRBD1 or TRBD2 (5 bases each). This CDR3 comprises 13 residues. Trimming removed 2 bases from V and 4 bases from J, with 9 bases in between. Germline CDR1 reads SEHNR; CDR2 reads FQNEAQ (reference sequence). The CDR3: CASSLSGPYEQYF. In DNA form, the CDR3 reads TGTGCCAGCAGCTTATCGGGACCGTACGAGCAGTACTTC.

The chain links TRBV11-3 to TRBJ2-1; the D gene is possibly TRBD2 (5 bases). This CDR3 spans 14 amino acids. The ends were cut back, 8 bases at V and 5 bases at J, with 16 bases in the middle. Germline V gives CDR1 SGHNT, CDR2 YENEEA. CDR3 DNA sequence: TGTGCCAGCGCAGTACGGGGTAGCCACAATGAGCAGTTCTTC. This sequence encodes CASAVRGSHNEQFF.

The chain combines TRBV24-1 with TRBJ2-1; 11 positions agree with TRBD2. The CDR3 runs 16 residues. The V segment lost 3 bases and the J segment 7 bases; nucleotides outside the gene matches: 7. CDR1 KGHDR and CDR2 SFDVKD come from the germline V gene. This CDR3 reads CATSDPTSGSLNEQFF. CDR3 DNA sequence: TGTGCCACCAGTGATCCCACTAGCGGGAGTCTGAATGAGCAGTTCTTC.